This TCR beta chain is drawn from a study of blood T cell repertoires in COVID-19. About the research overall: Donors in the United States, Italy and Spain gave samples during acute or convalescent COVID-19. In each case, the material was cDNA or gDNA derived from T cells, B-cell-depleted T cells, or PBMCs.

The ends lost 0 bases at V and 7 bases at J; junction bases unmatched: 2. The CDR3 loop spans 14 amino acids. Germline V lookup: CDR1 KGHSH, CDR2 LQKENI. Authors' data handling: Reference gene primer amplification gave estimated nucleated cell counts. Sequencing was performed with immunoSEQ multiplex PCR; in TCRdb, only in-frame clones are kept and a portion is missing. V and J calls plus clone size are reproduced from that table; the DNA served to infer D and trimming. The sample yields about 320,000 clones, about four fifths seen once. The specimen was peripheral blood. This chain links TRBV18 with TRBJ1-2; 10 positions agree with TRBD1. The TCR originated in a woman aged 50 to 65 with acute or convalescent COVID-19. CDR3 sequence reads: CASSPPRDRGGYTF. CDR3 nucleotide sequence: TGTGCCAGCTCACCACCCCGGGACAGGGGTGGCTACACCTTC.